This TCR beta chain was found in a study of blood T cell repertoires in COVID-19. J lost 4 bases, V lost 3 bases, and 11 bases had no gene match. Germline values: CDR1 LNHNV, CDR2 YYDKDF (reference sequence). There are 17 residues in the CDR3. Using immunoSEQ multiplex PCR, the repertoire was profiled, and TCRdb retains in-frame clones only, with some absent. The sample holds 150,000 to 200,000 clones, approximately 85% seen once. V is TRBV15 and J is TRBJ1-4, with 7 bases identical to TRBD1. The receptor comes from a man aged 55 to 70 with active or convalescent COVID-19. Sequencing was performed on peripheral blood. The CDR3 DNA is TGTGCCACCAGCAGGGGGTCCCGGGACAGAGTTAATGAAAAACTGTTTTTT. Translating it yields CATSRGSRDRVNEKLFF.